This record looks at one TCR beta chain sequence and its context. Random-hexamer reverse transcription was applied to roughly 0.5 to 1 ug RNA. An immunoSEQ multiplex PCR generated amplified TCR beta CDR3 products spanning 54 Vbeta and 13 Jbeta. TCRdb independently ran MiXCR on the immunoSEQ multiplex PCR reads; one entry per CDR3 protein. The sample yields about 300,000 distinct CDR3 sequences, approximately 85% seen once. Negative isolation yielded CD4+ and CD8+ T cells, and FACS enriched TEMRA cells. This sample is drawn from a study of CD8 T cells in Susac syndrome. Germline V lookup: CDR1 MGHRA, CDR2 YSYEKL. The CDR3 runs to 12 residues. V shed 4 bases and J shed 7 bases, with 7 bases lying between them.

The chain employs TRBV4-1 and TRBJ2-2; unclear D gene. The clonotype comes from a human donor with multiple sclerosis. Sequenced input: CD8+ T cells from PBMCs. The CDR3 sequence is CASSPELGELFF. CDR3 DNA sequence: TGCGCCAGCAGCCCCGAACTCGGGGAGCTGTTTTTT.